This entry features one TCR beta chain sequence. Its antigen remains unidentified. The sample holds no much larger clone one base away, and base qualities are not on file. Receptors were amplified or captured by the immunoSEQ multiplex PCR assay. For the multiplex PCR, a mixture combining 60 forward primers for TCR Vbeta segments and 13 reverse primers for TCR Jbeta segments was used. The CDR3 region of rearranged TCR beta genes was amplified from genomic DNA by a multiplex PCR assay. The Illumina HiSeq System was used to sequence the amplified TCR beta libraries as 87-base-pair reads. As for the authors' bioinformatics: Across the 500 to 750 repertoires, a later analysis counted 78 million or so unique TCR beta chains, 8.5 million to 12 million of which were shared by at least two donors. Raw reads were error-corrected and collapsed into unique sequences by a nearest-neighbor algorithm in which closely related sequences were merged to remove PCR and sequencing errors. To assign V, D and J gene segments, CDR3 sequences were aligned to IMGT reference sequences. For a sequence to be retained, a match of at least six nucleotides was required to both a V gene segment and a J gene segment. Rearrangements were classified as productive when the CDR3 lacked stop codons and remained in frame with V and J, and all other rearrangements were classified as non-productive. Following IMGT convention, CDR3 was defined as the stretch from the second conserved V-encoded cysteine to the conserved J-encoded phenylalanine. In an earlier analysis of around 570 of the donors, sequences lacking an unambiguous match to a single V gene segment were excluded. In an earlier analysis of approximately 500 of the donors, a V segment was called functional when productive rearrangements were above 56.7%, and segregating when the standard deviation between donors exceeded 5%. A statistical classification framework was built for diagnosing cytomegalovirus status from the catalog of TCR beta chain sequences. V and J gene assignment, in a later analysis, came from comparing TCR nucleotide sequences with IMGT/GENE-DB human TR gene sequences. The TCRdist pipeline was used in a later analysis to assign CDR3 sequences and most-parsimonious VDJ recombination scenarios. In a later analysis, every TCR beta chain was defined by the combination of its CDR3 amino acid sequence and its V-gene family, and reads without a unique V-gene family were dropped. In a later analysis, several hundred highly shared, low-generation-probability nucleotide sequences were removed to address suspected cross-contamination and a sequencing artifact. For each public chain, a later analysis derived a clonal expansion index from normalized ranks of inferred template counts within each repertoire. Generation probabilities in a later analysis came from a VDJ recombination model fitted to out-of-frame rearrangements, and those results were checked against IGoR. In a later analysis, TCR-TCR, TCR-HLA and TCR-CMV co-occurrence was scored with hypergeometric tests, and a repertoire-size bias correction was applied to TCR pairs. False discovery rates were estimated in a later analysis by permuting HLA or CMV assignments 20 times. A later analysis grouped co-occurring TCRs with DBSCAN, adding TCRdist sequence similarity when clustering within HLA-allele-positive subsets. Co-occurrence clustering excluded repertoires with fewer than 30,000 or more than 120,000 public chains, plus five with anomalous nucleotide sharing. The source is immuneACCESS, and TCRdb retained only in-frame sequences with V and J called. Part of the clones is not carried over; for the studies checked, unresolved V genes explain less than half of this, and the remainder is unexplained. The D gene and trimming were derived from the DNA, and the V and J assignments and clone size from that table. The sample table contains approximately 260,000 clones; only one count was recorded for roughly 81% of them. 2% to 2.5% of the sample goes to the ten largest clones.

In total, just over 650 healthy bone marrow donors made up the cohort. Cohort members were all nominally healthy when sampled, although unrecorded immune exposures were likely present. The donor was CMV seropositive and belonged to the group of 250 to 300 seropositive cohort members. Each donor provided a peripheral blood sample, and peripheral blood mononuclear cells were used for TCR beta sequencing. Genomic DNA extraction from the blood cell samples was performed with the Qiagen DNeasy Blood Extraction Kit. CDR1 and CDR2, looked up from the germline V gene (reference sequence), are GTSNPN and SVGIG. Trimming at the junction amounts to 4 bases on V and 2 bases on J, and the germline ends lie 11 bases apart. CDR3 length: 13 amino acids, cysteine to phenylalanine. Just CDR3 DNA is preserved here, 39 bases in frame from base 1. The data were obtained in a study of cytomegalovirus exposure and HLA in healthy donors (dated 2017 in TCRdb). General notes on the study: In an earlier analysis of under 600 of the donors, 276 Gb of sequence data and 90 million to 120 million unique TCR beta sequences from 150 million to 200 million T cells were reported. An early release that covered about 640 HLA-typed donors contained about 300 gigabases of sequencing data and 80 million or so unique TCR sequences. The number of donors typed differed by locus, with about 629-640 for A, B, C, DRB1 and DQB1, around 520 for DQA1, 600 to 610 for DPA1, and around 450 for DPB1. Alongside the repertoire data, information on donor age, sex, ethnicity and CMV serostatus was compiled. The study combined high-throughput TCR immunosequencing, statistical association of individual TCRs with disease status, and machine learning to predict cytomegalovirus infection status. Every discovery cohort repertoire had been produced on one sequencing platform. To decide whether each TCR beta V gene segment behaved as functional or pseudogenic, an earlier analysis of approximately 600 of the donors relied on high-throughput TCR beta sequencing. In a later analysis, previously published TCR beta repertoires from hundreds of donors were re-analyzed and high-resolution HLA genotyping was added so that TCR occurrence patterns could be studied. Four to six DR-DQ haplotypes were handled as single units for association and clustering, since linkage in the cohort was strong. The study was designed to test whether signatures of past pathogen exposure could be identified by cataloging public T cell receptors. Among about 360 genotyped donors of the cohort, an average of 235,054 unique TCR beta nucleotide sequences were sequenced per donor, roughly 18% of them non-productive. In addition to the first cohort of several hundred subjects, a separate validation cohort of about 120 different subjects was used. The T cell repertoires of around 670 subjects were profiled by immunosequencing and related to cytomegalovirus serostatus. A later genetic analysis used genome-wide SNP genotypes for about 65% of the roughly 700 donors, treating that subset as a discovery cohort. HLA typing covered class I and class II loci at four-digit resolution. Rather than drawing on any new phenotypic data, the later analysis identified candidate immune exposures from TCR beta sequences and the way those sequences occurred across donors. The genetic ancestry cluster associated with self-reported Caucasian donors included 80% to 90% of the approximately 410 genotyped donors. The paper's findings and limits, for the study overall: Compared with the roughly 720-donor mean, donors in an Asian-associated ancestry cluster had fewer N-insertions in productive TCRs, according to a later genetic analysis. A further reported finding was that TCR beta sequences accurately predicted the HLA-A and HLA-B alleles for most subjects in the first cohort. A few of the identified cytomegalovirus-associated TCR beta chains were confirmed in vitro to be specific for cytomegalovirus antigens. For the cohort, immune exposure information was limited to CMV serostatus. In a later analysis, TCR association rates were found to vary across HLA loci, with the most associated TCRs seen for DRB1 alleles and the fewest for HLA-C alleles. Most TCR sequences were seen in very few donors, while some public TCRs were found in many individuals. Presence/absence analyses assumed roughly uniform sequencing depth across donors, an assumption that may not hold. Because some donors lacked HLA typing at each locus, the association tests relied only on the typed subset. In both the original and validation cohorts, the classifier was reported to diagnose cytomegalovirus status with high specificity and sensitivity. Strong co-occurrence of HLA alleles, especially DR and DQ, made assigning TCR associations to individual alleles difficult. A later genetic analysis associated a missense DCLRE1C variant with V-gene and J-gene trimming of TCR beta chains, and an independent cohort replicated the association. The study gave a list of under 200 TCR beta chains associated with cytomegalovirus. A later analysis found that HLA-associated TCR beta chains were more clonally expanded and had lower generation probabilities than equally common non-associated chains. In this cohort, only TCR beta chains were sequenced, and detectable features were limited by the absence of alpha or paired-chain data. In an earlier analysis of some 640 of the donors, most TCR beta V segments were observed in productive rearrangements about 90% or about 30% of the time, broadly matching IMGT annotations. A later analysis associated 15,000 or so TCR beta sequences with specific HLA alleles at a false discovery rate of 0.05. In a later analysis, several top co-occurrence clusters were reported to appear linked to parvovirus B19, influenza, CMV and Epstein-Barr virus. Some IMGT-functional V segments, including TRBV6-2 and TRBV6-3, could not be distinguished by the 87-base-pair reads and were therefore excluded. The authors suggested that the approach could potentially be extended to other disease states and immunological phenotypes. Because counts were too low, seventeen rarely observed V segments, including chromosome 9 orphons, were left out of the earlier analysis of some 600 of the donors. A later analysis found that most CMV-associated TCR beta chains appeared HLA-restricted, with HLA associations seemingly driven largely by CMV exposure. A cluster of highly shared sequence variants was judged likely to represent a technical artifact of the sequencing pipeline. Correlated functional status among segregating V segments might reflect linkage disequilibrium, but an unknown experimental factor could not be ruled out.

The origin of this receptor is a woman aged 40 to 49 in good health and CMV-seropositive. Recombination linked TRBV30 to TRBJ1-2, with TRBD1 tentatively as D gene (6 bases match). The source material was PBMCs. The CDR3 has the sequence CAWKGDANYGYTF. The sequence in DNA is TGTGCCTGGAAGGGGGACGCGAACTATGGCTACACCTTC.